Listed below are T cell receptor beta chains from one sample, sequenced in a study of siplizumab effects on memory and regulatory T cells. Sequencing used immunoSEQ multiplex PCR; TCRdb keeps in-frame clones, though not all of them. This sample has 70,000 to 95,000 clones, with 96% found just once. What was sequenced was naive CD4+ T cells sorted from blood. The source is a human donor in good health. CDR3s include the opening cysteine and the closing phenylalanine or tryptophan. Fields, in order: V gene, J gene, D gene, CDR3 length, clone size, CDR3 protein, CDR3 DNA. The D gene is left open where the match is weak. For some rows the clone size is stated as once, few or many, or as a class when expanded; others skip it.

>TRBV7-2|TRBJ2-7|-|14|-
CASSLGVNTYEQYF
TGTGCCAGCAGCTTGGGAGTTAATACCTACGAGCAGTACTTC
>TRBV11-1|TRBJ1-1|-|16|-
CASSLIGARANTEAFF
TGTGCCAGCAGCTTAATTGGGGCACGAGCGAACACTGAAGCTTTCTTT
>TRBV2|TRBJ1-5|-|14|-
CASSVARNNQPQHF
TGTGCCAGCAGTGTAGCCAGGAACAATCAGCCCCAGCATTTT
>TRBV5-1|TRBJ2-7|-|11|-
CASSGTYEQYF
TGCGCCAGCAGCGGCACCTACGAGCAGTACTTC
>TRBV7-9|TRBJ2-3|-|19|-
CASSFTGGRLEVSTDTQYF
TGTGCCAGCAGCTTTACCGGGGGGCGGCTCGAAGTTTCCACAGATACGCAGTATTTT
>TRBV7-9|TRBJ2-5|TRBD1|12|-
CASSLQQGVQYF
TGTGCCAGCAGCTTACAACAGGGGGTCCAGTACTTC
>TRBV18|TRBJ2-5|-|15|-
CASSPPGVTGETQYF
TGTGCCAGCTCACCACCGGGAGTTACGGGGGAGACCCAGTACTTC
>TRBV4-1|TRBJ2-7|-|16|-
CASSQATRTGTYEQYF
TGCGCCAGCAGCCAAGCGACCAGGACGGGGACCTACGAGCAGTACTTC
>TRBV5-5|TRBJ1-5|TRBD1|13|-
CASSWDRAQPQHF
TGTGCCAGCAGTTGGGACAGGGCTCAGCCCCAGCATTTT
>TRBV4-1|TRBJ2-1|-|16|once
CASSLRPRDGSNEQFF
TGCGCCAGCAGCCTTAGGCCCCGGGACGGCTCCAATGAGCAGTTCTTC